One sample yielded the 21 T cell receptor beta chains listed below, sequenced in a study of T cell repertoires in cytomegalovirus infection. The antigens for these receptors are not known. TCRdb recomputed calls from the reads with MiXCR, one row per CDR3 protein. Of approximately 600,000 distinct CDR3 sequences listed, under 45% are singletons. The specimen was cultured PBMCs, collected from culture after CMV antigen stimulation. The receptor set was obtained from a human donor in good health (CMV status not recorded). Some clones in this sample may be carry-over from other donors' samples.

V usage is TRBV7-8 and J usage is TRBJ2-1, with D perhaps matching TRBD1 or TRBD2 (5 bases each). CDR3 length: 14 amino acids. V lost 6 bases, J lost 1 base, and 10 bases lay in between. Germline values: CDR1 SGHVS, CDR2 FQNEAQ. The CDR3 DNA is TGTGCCAGCAGGGGACGGGCTTCCTACAATGAGCAGTTCTTC. Translated, it gives CASRGRASYNEQFF.

This clonotype was detected only once. The chain links TRBV20-1 to TRBJ2-3; D is unresolved. CDR1 DFQATT and CDR2 SNEGSKA come from the germline V gene (reference sequence). This CDR3 comprises 14 residues. Trimming pared 0 bases from V and 3 bases from J, leaving 10 bases between. The CDR3 loop reads CSARDRLPTDTQYF. The CDR3 nucleotides read TGCAGTGCTAGAGATCGCTTGCCGACAGATACGCAGTATTTT.

The gene calls are TRBV7-6 and TRBJ2-3; D gene ambiguous. This CDR3 spans 15 amino acids. Germline V gene sequence: CDR1 SGHVS, CDR2 FNYEAQ. The V end lost 3 bases, the J end lost 0 bases, and 10 bases lay between the germline ends. The CDR3 loop reads CASSFTAESTDTQYF. The CDR3 DNA follows: TGTGCCAGCAGCTTTACAGCCGAGAGCACAGATACGCAGTATTTT.

In its sample, this clonotype was seen a few times. This chain links TRBV27 with TRBJ2-3; 9 bases agree with TRBD1. Germline CDR1 reads MNHEY; CDR2 reads SMNVEV (reference sequence). J was trimmed by 5 bases and V by 6 bases; bases with no gene match: 9. The CDR3 sequence is 15 residues long. The CDR3: CASSRRGTGRDTQYF. The CDR3, as DNA: TGTGCCAGCAGCCGCCGGGGGACAGGGCGAGATACGCAGTATTTT.

This clonotype was detected only a few times. V usage is TRBV7-2 and J usage is TRBJ2-1; TRBD2 matches 10 bases. Germline-derived CDR1 and CDR2 are SGHTA and FQGNSA. The CDR3 has 14 amino acids. V gave up 6 bases and J gave up 6 bases; unmatched junction bases: 5. CDR3 sequence reads: CASRLLAGFNEQFF. In DNA, the CDR3 is TGTGCCAGCAGGTTACTAGCGGGATTCAATGAGCAGTTCTTC.

The count of this clonotype is one. The chain carries TRBV7-1 and TRBJ2-1, with 8 bases matching TRBD1. TRBV7-1 is an ORF for which the function is uncertain. V gave up 5 bases and J gave up 8 bases; unmatched junction bases: 14. CDR3 length: 16 amino acids. CDR3 nucleotides: TGTGCCAGCAGCCGCCAGCGGACAGGGATCGGAGATGAGCAGTTCTTC. This codes for CASSRQRTGIGDEQFF.

This clonotype occurred a few times. The chain employs TRBV6-2 or TRBV6-3 and TRBJ2-1; a weak D match, TRBD1 (6 bases). Between the trimmed V and J ends, which lost 9 bases and 8 bases, there was a span of 20 bases. The CDR3 loop spans 14 amino acids. Germline assignment: CDR1 MNHEY and CDR2 SVGEGT. CDR3 coding DNA: TGTGCCAGTCTCGAACCAGGGGTCCGGGATGAGCAGTTCTTC. Its translation is CASLEPGVRDEQFF.

This clonotype was detected a few times. The V gene is TRBV7-8, the J gene TRBJ2-7; 10 bases map to TRBD1. The V gene's germline CDR1 is SGHVS and CDR2 FQNEAQ. V lost 5 bases to trimming and J lost 4 bases; unmatched junction nucleotides: 5. The CDR3 totals 14 residues. The CDR3 DNA follows: TGTGCCAGCAGCGAGCCGGACAGGGGGTACGAGCAGTACTTC. Amino acid sequence: CASSEPDRGYEQYF.

The rearrangement links TRBV9 to TRBJ2-3, with unresolved D. Trimming took 6 bases from V and 0 from J, leaving 11 bases between them. This CDR3 is built from 14 residues. Germline V CDR1 and CDR2: SGDLS, YYNGEE. The chain's CDR3 is CASNLRGSTDTQYF. CDR3 DNA: TGTGCCAGCAACCTGAGAGGTAGCACAGATACGCAGTATTTT.

This clonotype was seen just once. The J gene is TRBJ1-6, the V gene TRBV7-6, with 7 bases aligning to TRBD1. Germline loops: CDR1 SGHVS, CDR2 FNYEAQ. The junction had 8 bases not matched to a gene; V was cut back by 3 bases and J by 9 bases. CDR3 length equals 15 residues. The CDR3 reads CASSLTGQEGSPLHF. The CDR3 DNA follows: TGTGCCAGCAGCTTGACCGGACAGGAGGGTTCACCCCTCCACTTT.

The chain recombines TRBV20-1 with TRBJ2-1, with 8 bases fitting TRBD1. J gave up 8 bases and V 6 bases, and 3 bases lay outside the gene matches. CDR1 and CDR2 (germline): DFQATT, SNEGSKA (reference sequence). This CDR3 comprises 11 residues. The CDR3 nucleotides are TGCAGTGCGGTGACAGGGGATGAGCAGTTCTTC. Its protein product is CSAVTGDEQFF.

This clonotype was observed a handful of times. The V and J genes are TRBV7-2 and TRBJ1-5, with D possibly matching TRBD1 (5 bases). Trimming took 1 base from V and 2 from J, leaving 9 bases between them. Germline CDR1 SGHTA, CDR2 FQGNSA. The CDR3 has 15 amino acids. CDR3 in amino acids: CASSLVLGGNQPQHF. CDR3 DNA: TGTGCCAGCAGCTTAGTTTTAGGGGGCAATCAGCCCCAGCATTTT.

Ten or more counts support this clonotype. The chain is built from TRBV7-2 and TRBJ2-2; maybe TRBD2 (6 bases). Trimming took 5 bases from V and 7 from J, leaving 11 bases between them. Germline CDR1 and CDR2: SGHTA and FQGNSA. The CDR3 is 13 amino acids. CDR3 region: CASSPGTRGELFF. CDR3 DNA: TGTGCCAGCAGCCCGGGGACTCGCGGGGAGCTGTTTTTT.

This rearrangement joins TRBV2 to TRBJ1-2; possibly TRBD1 for D (5 bases). The CDR3 loop spans 15 amino acids. The germline V gene encodes CDR1 SNHLY and CDR2 FYNNEI. Trimming shortened V by 6 bases and J by 2 bases, and 16 bases separated the two germline ends. CDR3 coding DNA: TGTGCCAGCAGGGCAGACAGCTACGACAACTATGGCTACACCTTC. Its protein is CASRADSYDNYGYTF. Full variable domain (outside the CDR3, taken from reference TRBV2 and TRBJ1-2): EPEVTQTPSHQVTQMGQEVILRCVPISNHLYFYWYRQILGQKVEFLVSFYNNEISEKSEIFDDQFSVERPDGSNFTLKIRSTKLEDSAMYFCASRADSYDNYGYTFGSGTRLTVV.

This sequence joins TRBV12-3 or TRBV12-4 and TRBJ2-6; 9 bases align to TRBD2. The CDR3 is 18 amino acids. The J segment lost 4 bases and the V segment lost 4 bases, leaving 11 bases of the junction unmatched. CDR3: CASSSFGGGAVGANVLTF. CDR3 bases: TGTGCCAGCAGTTCATTTGGCGGGGGGGCCGTGGGGGCCAACGTCCTGACTTTC.

This rearrangement joins TRBV6-2 or TRBV6-3 to TRBJ2-7; D gene ambiguous. Germline CDR1 reads MNHEY; CDR2 reads SVGEGT. V lost 2 bases, J lost 3 bases, and 8 bases lay in between. CDR3 length equals 13 residues. The CDR3 coding sequence is TGTGCCAGCAGTTACCTGACTCTCTACGAGCAGTACTTC. Translation: CASSYLTLYEQYF.

The V gene is TRBV12-3 or TRBV12-4, the J gene TRBJ1-2; D possibly corresponds to TRBD1 (5 bases). V was trimmed by 6 bases and J by 3 bases, leaving 11 bases between them. This CDR3 spans 13 amino acids. The CDR3 DNA is TGTGCCAGCAGCTCGACAGCCTACTATGGCTACACCTTC. Its protein is CASSSTAYYGYTF.

The V call is TRBV7-2, the J call TRBJ2-1; D unclear. This CDR3 has 16 amino acids. CDR1 and CDR2 from the germline V gene are SGHTA and FQGNSA. Trimming took 0 bases from V and 0 from J, leaving 9 bases between them. Here the CDR3 DNA reads TGTGCCAGCAGCTTAGCGCCGGTGAGCTCCTACAATGAGCAGTTCTTC. Its protein is CASSLAPVSSYNEQFF. The full variable domain, in which reference TRBV7-2 and TRBJ2-1 provide the parts outside the CDR3, is GAGVSQSPSNKVTEKGKDVELRCDPISGHTALYWYRQSLGQGLEFLIYFQGNSAPDKSGLPSDRFSAERTGGSVSTLTIQRTQQEDSAVYLCASSLAPVSSYNEQFFGPGTRLTVL.

Only a few counts were recorded for this clonotype. V is TRBV10-3 and J is TRBJ2-7; 16 nucleotides align to TRBD2. The V segment lost 3 bases and the J segment 4 bases; nucleotides outside the gene matches: 9. CDR1 is ENHRY, CDR2 SYGVKD, per germline. The CDR3 loop spans 18 amino acids. The DNA of the CDR3 is TGTGCCATCAGTGAAACGGGACTAGCGGGGGGGAGAGATTACGAGCAGTACTTC. It codes for CAISETGLAGGRDYEQYF.

Only a few counts were recorded for this clonotype. The genes are TRBV7-7 and TRBJ2-2, with D possibly matching TRBD2 (5 bases). V was clipped by 11 bases and J by 3 bases, with 10 bases between them. CDR3 length: 12 amino acids. The germline V gene encodes CDR1 SSHAT and CDR2 FNYEAQ (reference sequence). CDR3 bases: TGTGCCGCCAACGGGGACACCGGGGAGCTGTTTTTT. Amino acid sequence: CAANGDTGELFF.

There are a few counts of this clonotype. The rearrangement uses TRBV7-2 and TRBJ1-1, with no clear D. Germline CDR1 SGHTA, CDR2 FQGNSA. This CDR3 contains 14 residues. Trimming removed 1 base from V and 1 base from J, with 7 bases in between. The CDR3 bases are TGTGCCAGCAGCTTAGGGTTACAGAACACTGAAGCTTTCTTT. Amino acids: CASSLGLQNTEAFF.